This is a list of T cell receptor beta chains from one sample in a study of shared clonotypes between healthy human individuals. Clones were sequenced by immunoSEQ multiplex PCR, and TCRdb holds only the in-frame ones, with some missing. The table includes roughly 2 million clones, more than 90% detected once. Sequencing was done on a sample of naive CD4+ T cells sorted from blood. The receptors were sampled from a man aged 18 to 30 in good health. Both conserved end residues are part of each CDR3. D genes are given only for firm matches. Some rows mark clone size as missing; the rest say once, few, many or name a class of expanded clone.

size: -; V: TRBV7-9; J: TRBJ2-7; D: TRBD2; DNA: TGTGCCAGCAGCTCCCCTATCCGACTAGCGGGAGGGGGGGAGCAGTACTTC; CDR3: CASSSPIRLAGGGEQYF
size: -; V: TRBV7-2; J: TRBJ2-7; D: TRBD1; DNA: TGTGCCAGCAGCCCGAGGTACGGGACAGGGGGCGACGAGCAGTACTTC; CDR3: CASSPRYGTGGDEQYF
size: -; V: TRBV5-8; J: TRBJ2-7; D: -; DNA: TGTGCCAGCCCCCATTCAGGGGTCTACGAGCAGTACTTC; CDR3: CASPHSGVYEQYF
size: -; V: TRBV9; J: TRBJ2-3; D: TRBD1; DNA: TGTGCCAGCAGCGCCCCGGGACAGGGCGGCACAGATACGCAGTATTTT; CDR3: CASSAPGQGGTDTQYF
size: -; V: TRBV21-1; J: TRBJ2-6; D: -; DNA: TGTGCCAGCAGCAACGGTAGACAGGACAGGGTCTCTGGGGCCAACGTCCTGACTTTC; CDR3: CASSNGRQDRVSGANVLTF
size: -; V: TRBV2; J: TRBJ1-6; D: -; DNA: TGTGCCAGCAGACAACTCATTAGCTCCTATAATTCACCCCTCCACTTT; CDR3: CASRQLISSYNSPLHF
size: -; V: TRBV18; J: TRBJ1-5; D: -; DNA: TGTGCCAGCTCACCACAAGAGGGGAATCAGCCCCAGCATTTT; CDR3: CASSPQEGNQPQHF
size: -; V: TRBV11-2; J: TRBJ1-2; D: -; DNA: TGTGCCAGCAGCTTAGGCGGCAGGGACGACTATGGCTACACCTTC; CDR3: CASSLGGRDDYGYTF
size: -; V: TRBV6-1; J: TRBJ2-7; D: -; DNA: TGTGCCAGCAGTGAATGGGGGGCCGCCTACGAGCAGTACTTC; CDR3: CASSEWGAAYEQYF
size: -; V: TRBV10-3; J: TRBJ2-2; D: -; DNA: TGTGCCATCAGTGGGGGCCTCCAGAACACCGGGGAGCTGTTTTTT; CDR3: CAISGGLQNTGELFF
size: -; V: TRBV13; J: TRBJ2-7; D: -; DNA: TGTGCCAGCAGCTCCGCTCCGACTGTCTTTTCCCCTCTTAGCTCCTACGAGCAGTACTTC; CDR3: CASSSAPTVFSPLSSYEQYF
size: -; V: TRBV10-3; J: TRBJ1-3; D: TRBD1; DNA: TGTGCCATCAGTGAGTCGTTGTTTGGGACAGGGGATTACCCCTCTGGAAACACCATATATTTT; CDR3: CAISESLFGTGDYPSGNTIYF
size: few; V: TRBV7-9; J: TRBJ1-6; D: TRBD1; DNA: TGTGCCAGCACCTACGGGGGACAGGGTAGTTCACCCCTCCACTTT; CDR3: CASTYGGQGSSPLHF
size: -; V: TRBV10-3; J: TRBJ2-7; D: TRBD1; DNA: TGTGCCATCAGTGATTGGGGACAGGGGTCCTACGAGCAGTACTTC; CDR3: CAISDWGQGSYEQYF
size: -; V: TRBV9; J: TRBJ2-3; D: TRBD1; DNA: TGTGCCAGCAGCGTAGGGGACAGTGCTAGCACAGATACGCAGTATTTT; CDR3: CASSVGDSASTDTQYF
size: -; V: TRBV18; J: TRBJ2-7; D: TRBD1; DNA: TGTGCCAGCTCACCGGACAGGGGGTATTACGAGCAGTACTTC; CDR3: CASSPDRGYYEQYF
size: -; V: TRBV7-6; J: TRBJ2-7; D: -; DNA: TGTGCCAGCAGCACCGACAGCTACGAGCAGTACTTC; CDR3: CASSTDSYEQYF
size: -; V: TRBV19; J: TRBJ1-2; D: -; DNA: TGTGCCAGTAGTATCTCACTCCCGTCTGGAATCAATGGCTACACCTTC; CDR3: CASSISLPSGINGYTF
size: -; V: TRBV30; J: TRBJ1-1; D: -; DNA: TGTGCCTGGAGCATCAGGGAAAACACTGAAGCTTTCTTT; CDR3: CAWSIRENTEAFF
size: -; V: TRBV19; J: TRBJ2-3; D: TRBD2; DNA: TGTGCCAGTAGTATAGGGGGACTAGCGGGAACAGATACGCAGTATTTT; CDR3: CASSIGGLAGTDTQYF
size: -; V: TRBV18; J: TRBJ1-1; D: TRBD1; DNA: TGTGCCAGCTCACGACCAACAGGGGAGACTGAAGCTTTCTTT; CDR3: CASSRPTGETEAFF
size: -; V: TRBV11-2; J: TRBJ1-1; D: -; DNA: TGTGCCAGCAGCTTAGTACTGGAGAACACTGAAGCTTTCTTT; CDR3: CASSLVLENTEAFF
size: -; V: TRBV2; J: TRBJ2-7; D: TRBD2; DNA: TGTGCCAGCAGTCCGGGACTAGCGGGGACCTACGAGCAGTACTTC; CDR3: CASSPGLAGTYEQYF
size: once; V: TRBV20-1; J: TRBJ2-7; D: TRBD2; DNA: TGCAGTGCCACGACTAGCGTTGAGCAGTACTTC; CDR3: CSATTSVEQYF
size: -; V: TRBV27; J: TRBJ2-7; D: -; DNA: TGTGCCAGCAGTCTTGTTTGGGGGGACTCCTACGAGCAGTACTTC; CDR3: CASSLVWGDSYEQYF
size: -; V: TRBV7-8; J: TRBJ2-1; D: TRBD2; DNA: TGTGCCAGCAGCGTTAGCGGGGTACTCAATGAGCAGTTCTTC; CDR3: CASSVSGVLNEQFF
size: -; V: TRBV28; J: TRBJ2-5; D: TRBD2; DNA: TGTGCCAGCAGTCCCCATCGACTAGCGGGGGGACAAGAGACCCAGTACTTC; CDR3: CASSPHRLAGGQETQYF
size: -; V: TRBV6-6; J: TRBJ1-2; D: -; DNA: TGTGCCAGCAGTTACTCGCTCCTGGACAGTCCAGGGGGCTACACCTTC; CDR3: CASSYSLLDSPGGYTF
size: -; V: TRBV5-1; J: TRBJ1-4; D: -; DNA: TGCGCCAGCAGCTTGGGTGACGGAGGTTATAATGAAAAACTGTTTTTT; CDR3: CASSLGDGGYNEKLFF
size: -; V: TRBV7-6; J: TRBJ2-5; D: -; DNA: TGTGCCAGCAGGCAGGGGACCCCCGGTCGGGGGCAAGAGACCCAGTACTTC; CDR3: CASRQGTPGRGQETQYF
size: -; V: TRBV7-9; J: TRBJ2-5; D: TRBD2; DNA: TGTGCCAGCAGCCCTACTAGCGGGGTAAAGACCCAGTACTTC; CDR3: CASSPTSGVKTQYF
size: -; V: TRBV11-2; J: TRBJ2-3; D: -; DNA: TGTGCCAGCAGCTTGAGAGGGGGCGGCGGGGCAGATACGCAGTATTTT; CDR3: CASSLRGGGGADTQYF
size: -; V: TRBV2; J: TRBJ1-4; D: TRBD1; DNA: TGTGCCAGCAGTTCCCGGACAGGGACCAATTACTCAACTAATGAAAAACTGTTTTTT; CDR3: CASSSRTGTNYSTNEKLFF
size: -; V: TRBV10-3; J: TRBJ2-7; D: -; DNA: TGTGCCATCAGTGAGTCTCCCCCTACTACGAGTGGGTACGAGCAGTACTTC; CDR3: CAISESPPTTSGYEQYF
size: -; V: TRBV2; J: TRBJ2-2; D: TRBD2; DNA: TGTGCCAGCAGTGCTAGCGGGTTCGGGGAGCTGTTTTTT; CDR3: CASSASGFGELFF
size: -; V: TRBV5-8; J: TRBJ1-1; D: -; DNA: TGTGCCAGCAGCATTTTAACAAGGAACACTGAAGCTTTCTTT; CDR3: CASSILTRNTEAFF
size: -; V: TRBV5-1; J: TRBJ2-2; D: -; DNA: TGCGCCAGCAGCTCGGGACAAGACACCGGGGAGCTGTTTTTT; CDR3: CASSSGQDTGELFF
size: once; V: TRBV6-5; J: TRBJ2-7; D: TRBD1; DNA: TGTGCCAGCAGTTATAACCGGGACAGTTCCTACGAGCAGTACTTC; CDR3: CASSYNRDSSYEQYF
size: -; V: TRBV15; J: TRBJ2-5; D: TRBD2; DNA: TGTGCCACCAGCAGAGATCCGGCCGCGTCGGGGGGAGGGACCCAGTACTTC; CDR3: CATSRDPAASGGGTQYF
size: -; V: TRBV4-1; J: TRBJ2-5; D: -; DNA: TGCGCCAGCAGCCAAGATTGGCAGCTTAAAGAGACCCAGTACTTC; CDR3: CASSQDWQLKETQYF
size: -; V: TRBV10-1; J: TRBJ2-3; D: TRBD1; DNA: TGCGCCAGCAGTCCCGGGACAGGGGTGTATTTT; CDR3: CASSPGTGVYF
size: once; V: TRBV4-1; J: TRBJ2-3; D: -; DNA: TGCGCCAGCAGCCAAGGTCCCTACCGGGATCATACGCAGTATTTT; CDR3: CASSQGPYRDHTQYF
size: -; V: TRBV4-3; J: TRBJ2-3; D: -; DNA: TGCGCCAGCAGCCAAGGCCCTACGGGAGCAGGGGATACGCAGTATTTT; CDR3: CASSQGPTGAGDTQYF
size: -; V: TRBV10-3; J: TRBJ2-1; D: -; DNA: TGTGCCATCAGTGAGTCGGTATTTGAGCAGTTCTTC; CDR3: CAISESVFEQFF
size: -; V: TRBV28; J: TRBJ1-2; D: -; DNA: TGTGCCAGCAGTCAGACCCTAGGGCCCACTAACTATGGCTACACCTTC; CDR3: CASSQTLGPTNYGYTF
size: -; V: TRBV21-1; J: TRBJ2-3; D: -; DNA: TGTGCCAGCAGCGACGCGGGACTTACAACAGATACGCAGTATTTT; CDR3: CASSDAGLTTDTQYF
size: -; V: TRBV10-3; J: TRBJ2-3; D: -; DNA: TGTGCCATCAGTGAGAATGGTCAGGGGGGTTCGCAGTATTTT; CDR3: CAISENGQGGSQYF
size: -; V: TRBV11-3; J: TRBJ1-2; D: -; DNA: TGTGCCAGCAGCTTCGGGAACTATGGCTACACCTTC; CDR3: CASSFGNYGYTF
size: once; V: TRBV2; J: TRBJ2-7; D: TRBD2; DNA: TGTGCCAGCAACCGCGGGACTAGCGGGGTCTACTACGAGCAGTACTTC; CDR3: CASNRGTSGVYYEQYF
size: -; V: TRBV7-9; J: TRBJ1-1; D: -; DNA: TGTGCCAGCAGCTTAGCGCTTGAGAGGAACACTGAAGCTTTCTTT; CDR3: CASSLALERNTEAFF
size: -; V: TRBV7-2; J: TRBJ1-1; D: TRBD1; DNA: TGTGCCAGCAGGGGACAGGGGACGATGAACACTGAAGCTTTCTTT; CDR3: CASRGQGTMNTEAFF
size: -; V: TRBV4-3; J: TRBJ2-7; D: -; DNA: TGCGCCAGCAGCCAAGAACTACAGTCCTACGAGCAGTACTTC; CDR3: CASSQELQSYEQYF
size: -; V: TRBV2; J: TRBJ2-1; D: TRBD2; DNA: TGTGCCAGCAGTGAAGCTAGCGGGGGGGTAAATGAGCAGTTCTTC; CDR3: CASSEASGGVNEQFF
size: -; V: TRBV5-6; J: TRBJ2-3; D: -; DNA: TGTGCCAGCAGCCGCGGACAGCTTATCACAGATACGCAGTATTTT; CDR3: CASSRGQLITDTQYF